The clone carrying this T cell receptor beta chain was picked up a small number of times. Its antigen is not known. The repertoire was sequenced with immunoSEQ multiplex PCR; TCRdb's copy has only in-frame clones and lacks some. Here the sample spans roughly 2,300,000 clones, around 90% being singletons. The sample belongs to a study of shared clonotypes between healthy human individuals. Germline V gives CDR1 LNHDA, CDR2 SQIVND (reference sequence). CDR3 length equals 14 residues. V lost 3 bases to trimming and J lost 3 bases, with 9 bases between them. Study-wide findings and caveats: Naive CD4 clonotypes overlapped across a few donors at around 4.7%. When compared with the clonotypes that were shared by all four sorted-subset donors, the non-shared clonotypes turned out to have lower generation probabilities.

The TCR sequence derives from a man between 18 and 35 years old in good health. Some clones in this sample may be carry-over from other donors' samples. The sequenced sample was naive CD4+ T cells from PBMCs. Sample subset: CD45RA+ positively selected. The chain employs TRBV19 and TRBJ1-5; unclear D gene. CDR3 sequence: CASSMGGFNQPQHF. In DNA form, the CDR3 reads TGTGCCAGTAGTATGGGAGGGTTCAATCAGCCCCAGCATTTT.